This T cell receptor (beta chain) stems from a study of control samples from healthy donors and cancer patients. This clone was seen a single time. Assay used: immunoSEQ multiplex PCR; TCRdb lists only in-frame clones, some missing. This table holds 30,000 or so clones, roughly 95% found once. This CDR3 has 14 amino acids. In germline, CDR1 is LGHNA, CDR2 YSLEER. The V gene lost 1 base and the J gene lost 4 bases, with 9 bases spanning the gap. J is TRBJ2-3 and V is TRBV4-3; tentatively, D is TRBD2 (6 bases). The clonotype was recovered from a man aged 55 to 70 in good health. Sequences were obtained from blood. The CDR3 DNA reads TGCGCCAGCAGCCAAGGCTCGGGGGCAGATACGCAGTATTTT. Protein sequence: CASSQGSGADTQYF.